Here is one TCR beta chain with its context. The germline gives CDR1 SGHDN, CDR2 FVKESK. Trimming removed 4 bases at V and 4 bases at J, with 13 bases between. The CDR3 is made up of 15 amino acids. The entry originates in a study of blood T cell repertoires in COVID-19. Per the original methods: Nucleated cell number was recorded as an estimate derived from reference gene primer amplification. TCRdb keeps only in-frame clones here, not all; method: immunoSEQ multiplex PCR. The V and J calls and the clone size are those of that table, but D and trimming were determined from the DNA. The data show 150,000 to 200,000 clones, about 83% seen once.

The TCR sequence derives from a woman between 65 and 79 years old with COVID-19, enrolled during active disease. The chain recombines TRBV14 with TRBJ2-2; possible D gene TRBD2, 5 bases. Material for sequencing was peripheral blood. The CDR3 region has the DNA TGTGCCAGCAGCCCTCGCGTAGGGAGCACCGGGGAGCTGTTTTTT. Translated: CASSPRVGSTGELFF.